These T cell receptor beta chains were read from a single sample in a study of shared clonotypes between healthy human individuals. The table came from immunoSEQ multiplex PCR; TCRdb's copy has only in-frame clones and leaves some out. Seen here are 550,000 to 750,000 clones, about 91% observed once, and the top ten hold 24%. Sequenced: naive CD8+ T cells sorted from blood. The receptor source for this set is a man aged 25-40 years in good health. The CDR3 runs from the conserved cysteine through the conserved F or W. A D gene is named only where the DNA matches it firmly. The size entry is marked missing in some rows and otherwise reads once, few, many or a size class.

cdr3_nt cdr3_aa d_call clone_size j_call v_call
TGTGCCAGCAGTTACTCTTGGGGGACGGGCGACACTGAAGCTTTCTTT CASSYSWGTGDTEAFF - - TRBJ1-1 TRBV6-5
TGTGCCAGCAGTTCCTGGGACAGGGGCTTCAATGAGCAGTTCTTC CASSSWDRGFNEQFF TRBD1 - TRBJ2-1 TRBV5-5
TGTGCCAGCAGCTTAGTGGTTATTGAGCAGTTCTTC CASSLVVIEQFF - - TRBJ2-1 TRBV7-9
TGTGCCAGCAGTTTACGGCGGTTGGGGGGGGCCAACGTCCTGACTTTC CASSLRRLGGANVLTF - - TRBJ2-6 TRBV28
TGCGCCAGCAGCCACGGGAGGGATTGGGATACGCAGTATTTT CASSHGRDWDTQYF TRBD2 - TRBJ2-3 TRBV4-1
TGTGCCAGCAGCGTCCAAACAGGGAGCAATCAGCCCCAGCATTTT CASSVQTGSNQPQHF - - TRBJ1-5 TRBV5-6
TGTGCCAGCAGCTTAACAGGGTTGAACACTGAAGCTTTCTTT CASSLTGLNTEAFF - - TRBJ1-1 TRBV11-2
TGTGCCAGCAGCAAAAGTAGGACACTTCAAGAGACCCAGTACTTC CASSKSRTLQETQYF - few TRBJ2-5 TRBV7-9
TGTGCCAGCAGTTTAAAACCAGACTACGAGCAGTACTTC CASSLKPDYEQYF - - TRBJ2-7 TRBV27
TGTGCCAGTAGTATAGATCATGCGGGAGCTCACTTCGAGCAGTACTTC CASSIDHAGAHFEQYF TRBD2 - TRBJ2-7 TRBV19
TGTGCCAGCAGCAGGGTTCGTGAGCAGTACTTC CASSRVREQYF - - TRBJ2-7 TRBV28
TGCGCCAGCAGGGAGGGCAGCGGGAGTGCCTTCTACGAGCAGTACTTC CASREGSGSAFYEQYF TRBD2 - TRBJ2-7 TRBV5-1
TGTGCCAGCAGTGAAATGAGGAACACTGAAGCTTTCTTT CASSEMRNTEAFF - - TRBJ1-1 TRBV6-1
TGTGCCAGCAGCTTGGATTCCGGGACTAGCGGGGGATTTATGTTCTTC CASSLDSGTSGGFMFF TRBD2 - TRBJ2-1 TRBV7-9
TGTGCCAGCAGTGAGCGCCCGGCAGGGGATGGCTACACCTTC CASSERPAGDGYTF - - TRBJ1-2 TRBV6-1
TGTGCCAGCAGCTTAGCGCTAGGAGACGAGCAGTACTTC CASSLALGDEQYF - - TRBJ2-7 TRBV7-6
TGTGCCAGCACACCCACGCACGGGAACACTGAAGCTTTCTTT CASTPTHGNTEAFF - - TRBJ1-1 TRBV2
TGTGCCAGCAGGGGGAAGAAAGATCGGAACACTGAAGCTTTCTTT CASRGKKDRNTEAFF - - TRBJ1-1 TRBV9
TGTGCCAGCAGCCTGACTAAGACAGGGGATGAGACCCAGTACTTC CASSLTKTGDETQYF TRBD1 - TRBJ2-5 TRBV7-9
TGTGCCAGCAGTCTACGACAGGTTTCGAACACTGAAGCTTTCTTT CASSLRQVSNTEAFF - - TRBJ1-1 TRBV6-1
TGTGCCAGCAGCCCAGGGGCTCTGACCGGGGAGCTGTTTTTT CASSPGALTGELFF - - TRBJ2-2 TRBV27
TGTGCCAGCAGTTACGGGGCAGGGGCCTTCTACGAGCAGTACTTC CASSYGAGAFYEQYF - few TRBJ2-7 TRBV27
TGTGCCAGCAGTGAAGGGCCCATTGGGCAGCGCCAGCATTTT CASSEGPIGQRQHF - - TRBJ1-5 TRBV2
TGCGCCAGCAGAGATACTAGCGGGAGTTTAGATGAGCAGTTCTTC CASRDTSGSLDEQFF TRBD2 once TRBJ2-1 TRBV4-1
TGTGCCTGGAGTGTAGTGGCTAGCGGATTCTACAATGAGCAGTTCTTC CAWSVVASGFYNEQFF TRBD2 - TRBJ2-1 TRBV30
TGTGCCAGCAGTTTTTTCTATGACTTGAGCGGCCGCAATGAGCAGTTCTTC CASSFFYDLSGRNEQFF - - TRBJ2-1 TRBV27
TGCGCCAGCCACCCTGGACAGGCGGAAAACTACGAGCAGTACTTC CASHPGQAENYEQYF TRBD1 - TRBJ2-7 TRBV5-1
TGTGCCAGCAGCTCCGGCCCGACTAGCGGGAGGTACGAGCAGTACTTC CASSSGPTSGRYEQYF TRBD2 - TRBJ2-7 TRBV7-8
TGTGCCAGCAGTTACTCATCCCAGGGGAACGAGCAGTACTTC CASSYSSQGNEQYF - - TRBJ2-7 TRBV6-5
TGCAGCGTTGAAGACGGGCGCTTCTACGAGCAGTACTTC CSVEDGRFYEQYF - - TRBJ2-7 TRBV29-1
TGTGCCAGCATCCTGGGCAGGGGCGAAACTAATGAGCAGTTCTTC CASILGRGETNEQFF - - TRBJ2-1 TRBV11-1
TGTGCCAGCAGTTCTAGCAGCCCATCCTACGAGCAGTACTTC CASSSSSPSYEQYF - - TRBJ2-7 TRBV27
TGCGCCAGCAACAAGTTACTACCCTCCTACGAGCAGTACTTC CASNKLLPSYEQYF - - TRBJ2-7 TRBV23-1
TGTCTAGCTCGCGGGGAGGGGCCCTCCTACGAGCAGTACTTC CLARGEGPSYEQYF TRBD2 - TRBJ2-7 TRBV27
TGTGCCAGCAGCCTTATAGCGGGGAACATTAATGAGCAGTTCTTC CASSLIAGNINEQFF TRBD2 - TRBJ2-1 TRBV7-3
TGTGCCAGCAGCTCGGCACAGGGAGGCACCGGGGAGCTGTTTTTT CASSSAQGGTGELFF - - TRBJ2-2 TRBV7-9
TGTGCCAGCAGCTTAAGGGAGACCCAGTACTTC CASSLRETQYF - - TRBJ2-5 TRBV11-2
TGTGCCAGCAGTCCGCGGACTAGCGGGAGCGACGAGCAGTACTTC CASSPRTSGSDEQYF TRBD2 - TRBJ2-7 TRBV27
TGTGCCAGTAGTCATCCAGGGAGCTCCTACGAGCAGTACTTC CASSHPGSSYEQYF - - TRBJ2-7 TRBV19
TGCGCCAGCAGTGACGGGACTAGCGGGAGGTACGAGCAGTACTTC CASSDGTSGRYEQYF TRBD2 - TRBJ2-7 TRBV10-2
TGTGCCAGCAGCTTGTCCCAGGGGAGGTCCACAGATACGCAGTATTTT CASSLSQGRSTDTQYF - once TRBJ2-3 TRBV5-4
TGTGCCAGTAGTATGGGACCCTACACAGATACGCAGTATTTT CASSMGPYTDTQYF - - TRBJ2-3 TRBV19
TGTGCCAGCAGTTACTCGATGGCTAGCGAGCAAGAGACCCAGTACTTC CASSYSMASEQETQYF - - TRBJ2-5 TRBV6-5
TGTGCCAGCAGCTTAGGAACCCCGACGGAAGCTTTCTTT CASSLGTPTEAFF - - TRBJ1-1 TRBV11-1
TGTGCCAGCAGCCCCCTGGGGGTAGAAGCTTTCTTT CASSPLGVEAFF - - TRBJ1-1 TRBV9
TGTGCCACCAGCTACTACAGGGGGGGGACAGATACGCAGTATTTT CATSYYRGGTDTQYF - - TRBJ2-3 TRBV15
TGTGCCAGCAGTTCTCCCAACTCGGAACCCTACGAGCAGTACTTC CASSSPNSEPYEQYF - - TRBJ2-7 TRBV11-3
TGTGCCAGCAGCCTTATAGCGGGAGGGAGCCCAGATACGCAGTATTTT CASSLIAGGSPDTQYF TRBD2 - TRBJ2-3 TRBV28
TGTGCCAGCAGTGATCGGTTCACAGATACGCAGTATTTT CASSDRFTDTQYF - - TRBJ2-3 TRBV25-1
TGTGCCAGCAGCTTTCAGACCTACGAGCAGTACTTC CASSFQTYEQYF - - TRBJ2-7 TRBV7-2
TGTGCCAGCAGCCCTTCGGGACAGGGGCTCTACGAGCAGTACTTC CASSPSGQGLYEQYF TRBD1 - TRBJ2-7 TRBV9
TGTGCCAGCAGCTTCGGAGACACTGAAGCTTTCTTT CASSFGDTEAFF - - TRBJ1-1 TRBV7-9